The next 31 T cell receptor beta chains were all read from a single sample in a study of shared clonotypes between healthy human individuals. TCRdb's copy holds only in-frame clones and misses some; the assay was immunoSEQ multiplex PCR. The profile shows about 110,000 clones, over 65% of them singletons. The sample taken for sequencing was memory CD8+ T cells sorted from blood. Subset: CD45RO+ cells pooled with CCR7-negative TemRA cells. The receptors derive from a woman in her twenties or thirties in good health.

The chain has TRBV5-4 and TRBJ2-3, with D perhaps given as TRBD1 or TRBD2 (5 bases each). Trimming stripped 0 bases from V and 4 bases from J, with 9 bases between. The CDR3 is 14 amino acids. Germline CDR1 and CDR2: SGHNT and YYREEE (reference sequence). As DNA, the CDR3 is TGTGCCAGCAGCTTGGGGGGGAGCCCAGATACGCAGTATTTT. Translation: CASSLGGSPDTQYF.

The chain recombines TRBV7-8 with TRBJ2-7, with D perhaps matching TRBD2 (6 bases). V was clipped by 1 base and J by 2 bases, with 18 bases between them. This CDR3 contains 17 residues. Looked up from germline, CDR1 is SGHVS and CDR2 is FQNEAQ. For the CDR3, the DNA is TGTGCCAGCAGCTTAGGGAGGGTAACCCAGATTCCCTACGAGCAGTACTTC. It translates to CASSLGRVTQIPYEQYF.

This rearrangement joins TRBV13 to TRBJ2-7, with D perhaps matching TRBD1 or TRBD2 (6 bases each). Germline V gives CDR1 PRHDT, CDR2 FYEKMQ (reference sequence). V lost 1 base and J 1 base, leaving 11 bases between the germline ends. This CDR3 has 15 residues. The CDR3 protein is CASSLEGGVSYEQYF. The DNA for the CDR3 is TGTGCCAGCAGCTTAGAGGGGGGAGTTTCCTACGAGCAGTACTTC.

This clone was picked up a small number of times. The V and J genes are TRBV9 and TRBJ1-2; D remains ambiguous. The germline V gene has CDR1 SGDLS and CDR2 YYNGEE. V lost 0 bases and J 8 bases, leaving 8 bases between the germline ends. CDR3 length: 12 residues. DNA of the CDR3: TGTGCCAGCAGCGTAGATGGCCGGGGCTACACCTTC. Amino acids: CASSVDGRGYTF.

The chain carries TRBV7-6 and TRBJ2-1; 10 nucleotides agree with TRBD2. The germline CDR1 and CDR2 sequences are SGHVS and FNYEAQ. The CDR3 is 18 residues long. V lost 2 bases, J lost 9 bases, and 16 bases stayed unmatched. CDR3: CASSLNLAGVLSLSEQFF. CDR3 DNA: TGTGCCAGCAGCTTAAATCTAGCGGGAGTTCTCTCGTTGAGTGAGCAGTTCTTC. The full variable domain, rest sourced from reference TRBV7-6 and TRBJ2-1, is GAGVSQSPRYKVTKRGQDVALRCDPISGHVSLYWYRQALGQGPEFLTYFNYEAQQDKSGLPNDRFSAERPEGSISTLTIQRTEQRDSAMYRCASSLNLAGVLSLSEQFFGPGTRLTVL.

A single count supports this clone. This chain uses TRBV2 with TRBJ2-7; 9 nucleotides line up with TRBD2. The germline V gene has CDR1 SNHLY and CDR2 FYNNEI. Unmatched junction bases numbered 8, after V lost 5 bases and J lost 3 bases. This CDR3 comprises 15 residues. Here the CDR3 reads CASSRLADAYYEQYF. The CDR3 coding sequence is TGTGCCAGCAGTCGACTAGCGGACGCTTACTACGAGCAGTACTTC.

This clone has just a few counts. The chain carries TRBV2 and TRBJ2-7, with TRBD1 matching 11 bases. Germline CDR1 and CDR2: SNHLY and FYNNEI. V dropped 4 bases and J dropped 4; count of bases not matched to a gene: 3. This CDR3 region has 14 residues. CDR3 DNA: TGTGCCAGCAGTGGGACAGGGGGCGGGTACGAGCAGTACTTC. This translates into CASSGTGGGYEQYF. Combining the CDR3 with reference TRBV2 and TRBJ2-7 gives the whole variable domain EPEVTQTPSHQVTQMGQEVILRCVPISNHLYFYWYRQILGQKVEFLVSFYNNEISEKSEIFDDQFSVERPDGSNFTLKIRSTKLEDSAMYFCASSGTGGGYEQYFGPGTRLTVT.

This sequence joins TRBV11-2 and TRBJ2-1; a weak D match, TRBD2 (5 bases). V was cut by 5 bases and J by 2 bases, with 7 bases left in between. The CDR3 contains 13 residues. The germline CDR1 and CDR2 sequences are SGHAT and FQNNGV. CDR3 protein: CASSTGTYNEQFF. CDR3 coding DNA: TGTGCCAGCAGCACCGGGACCTACAATGAGCAGTTCTTC.

The genes are TRBV9 and TRBJ2-5; D call uncertain. CDR1 and CDR2 from the germline V gene are SGDLS and YYNGEE. The V end was cut by 0 bases, the J end by 2 bases, with 11 bases between. This CDR3 region has 15 residues. CDR3 DNA: TGTGCCAGCAGCGTAGAGAGTAACCCTCAAGAGACCCAGTACTTC. Translated, it gives CASSVESNPQETQYF.

In its sample, this clone was seen once. This chain links TRBV1 with TRBJ2-1; TRBD2 was called by the table and not checked on the DNA. TRBV1 is flagged as a pseudogene. The CDR3 extends over 17 amino acids. The CDR3 loop is CTSSQDLSGPYNNEQFF. CDR3 bases: TGCACCAGCAGCCAAGACCTTAGCGGGCCTTATAACAATGAGCAGTTCTTC.

In its sample, this clone was seen a few times. The CDR3 DNA follows: TGTGCCAGTAGTCCAGAGGCGAGCGCTGAAGCTTTCTTT. It yields the protein CASSPEASAEAFF. The rearrangement links TRBV19 to TRBJ1-1; D is uncertain. Germline CDR1 and CDR2: LNHDA and SQIVND (reference sequence). V was trimmed by 5 bases and J by 6 bases, leaving 13 bases between them. The CDR3 covers 13 residues.

This clone has more than one count but fewer than ten. This chain links TRBV4-2 with TRBJ2-3; 10 bases are a match to TRBD2. Germline V gene lookup returns CDR1 LGHNA and CDR2 YNFKEQ. J lost 6 bases, V lost 0 bases, and 6 bases had no gene match. The CDR3 sequence is 16 residues long. The CDR3 coding sequence is TGTGCCAGCAGCCAAGATACAGCGGGAGGGGCCGATACGCAGTATTTT. Amino acid sequence: CASSQDTAGGADTQYF.

The chain uses TRBV4-1 and TRBJ2-7; 11 nucleotides agree with TRBD2. This CDR3 contains 17 residues. CDR1 is MGHRA and CDR2 is YSYEKL in the germline V gene. The V and J ends lost 1 base and 1 base, in that order; junction bases with no gene match: 6. CDR3 in amino acids: CASSQVTSGSWSYEQYF. CDR3 sequence (DNA): TGCGCCAGCAGCCAAGTTACTAGCGGGAGTTGGTCCTACGAGCAGTACTTC.

J is TRBJ2-1 and V is TRBV5-4, with 7 positions matching TRBD1. The CDR3 totals 14 residues. V trimming: 2 bases; J trimming: 10 bases; junction bases outside the gene matches: 9. Germline values: CDR1 SGHNT, CDR2 YYREEE (reference sequence). CDR3 sequence: CASSFRDSLSEQFF. As DNA, the CDR3 is TGTGCCAGCAGCTTCCGGGACAGTCTTTCAGAGCAGTTCTTC. Filled out from reference TRBV5-4 and TRBJ2-1, the complete variable domain reads ETGVTQSPTHLIKTRGQQVTLRCSSQSGHNTVSWYQQALGQGPQFIFQYYREEENGRGNFPPRFSGLQFPNYSSELNVNALELDDSALYLCASSFRDSLSEQFFGPGTRLTVL.

The V gene is TRBV7-7, the J gene TRBJ2-5; D not resolved. V was clipped by 6 bases and J by 3 bases, with 11 bases between them. This CDR3 comprises 13 residues. Germline lookup yields CDR1 SSHAT and CDR2 FNYEAQ (reference sequence). The CDR3 loop reads CASSTWGEETQYF. The CDR3 DNA is TGTGCCAGCAGTACGTGGGGTGAAGAGACCCAGTACTTC.

A few counts support this clone. This rearrangement joins TRBV18 to TRBJ2-3; the match to TRBD2 covers 10 bases. Germline lookup yields CDR1 KGHSH and CDR2 LQKENI. CDR3 length: 15 amino acids. With 3 bases clipped from V and 2 bases from J, the junction kept 2 bases outside the gene matches. The CDR3 sequence: CASSPLAGATDTQYF. The CDR3 DNA reads as TGTGCCAGCTCACCGCTAGCGGGAGCCACAGATACGCAGTATTTT.

The chain combines TRBV4-1 with TRBJ2-1; TRBD1 is a possible D gene (6 bases). V was cut by 2 bases and J by 1 base, with 9 bases left in between. The CDR3 is made up of 15 amino acids. In germline, CDR1 is MGHRA, CDR2 YSYEKL. CDR3: CASSQPGQSYNEQFF. The CDR3, as DNA: TGCGCCAGCAGCCAACCGGGACAATCCTACAATGAGCAGTTCTTC.

A single count supports this clone. This chain connects TRBV7-3 to TRBJ2-5; TRBD2 matches at 8 bases. Germline trimming cut 7 bases from V and 4 bases from J; bases unmatched to any gene: 11. This CDR3 region has 15 residues. From germline, CDR1 is SGHTA and CDR2 FQGTGA. CDR3 sequence reads: CASTPGLAHVETQYF. The DNA of the CDR3 is TGTGCCAGCACCCCCGGACTAGCCCACGTAGAGACCCAGTACTTC.

On this clone itself: The same CDR3 arises from other DNA sequences in this sample as well. The chain carries TRBV9 and TRBJ2-3, with 9 bases aligning to TRBD2. J was trimmed by 5 bases and V by 3 bases; bases with no gene match: 4. The CDR3 loop spans 14 amino acids. The germline gives CDR1 SGDLS, CDR2 YYNGEE. Written as DNA, the CDR3 is TGTGCCAGCAGCGCTAGCGGGAAGCTAGATACGCAGTATTTT. The encoded protein is CASSASGKLDTQYF.

The chain recombines TRBV5-1 with TRBJ1-2; no clear D. Germline loops: CDR1 SGHRS, CDR2 YFSETQ. V lost 4 bases and J 8 bases, leaving 18 bases between the germline ends. This CDR3 spans 14 amino acids. CDR3 in amino acids: CASSLTLALEGYTF. The CDR3 DNA is TGCGCCAGCAGCCTCACCCTGGCTTTAGAGGGCTACACCTTC. Looking up the rest from reference TRBV5-1 and TRBJ1-2 gives the full variable domain: KAGVTQTPRYLIKTRGQQVTLSCSPISGHRSVSWYQQTPGQGLQFLFEYFSETQRNKGNFPGRFSGRQFSNSRSEMNVSTLELGDSALYLCASSLTLALEGYTFGSGTRLTVV.

V gene TRBV7-6 combines with J gene TRBJ2-3, with TRBD1 identical over 7 bases. This CDR3 has 14 residues. Germline lookup yields CDR1 SGHVS and CDR2 FNYEAQ. V was clipped by 7 bases and J by 2 bases; unmatched bases: 6. For the CDR3, the DNA is TGTGCCAGCAAAGGGGGCTACCTCACAGATACGCAGTATTTT. Translation: CASKGGYLTDTQYF.

This rearrangement joins TRBV13 to TRBJ2-1, with D tentatively TRBD1 (6 bases). Germline CDR1 PRHDT, CDR2 FYEKMQ (reference sequence). This CDR3 is built from 15 residues. V lost 1 base and J lost 4, with 11 bases in between. The CDR3 coding sequence is TGTGCCAGCAGCTTAGAAGGACAGCGGTACAATGAGCAGTTCTTC. Translated, it gives CASSLEGQRYNEQFF.

This clone was seen more than once but under ten times. This rearrangement joins TRBV4-2 to TRBJ2-5, with D possibly TRBD1 on 9 matching bases. Matching the DNA end better, TRBJ2-7 makes the J call doubtful. There are 19 residues in the CDR3. Germline CDR1 and CDR2: LGHNA and YNFKEQ. The CDR3 protein is CASSQGETGGLGGPYEQYF. The DNA for the CDR3 is TGTGCCAGCAGCCAAGGTGAGACAGGGGGACTAGGCGGTCCCTACGAGCAGTACTTC.

This clone was seen a handful of times. The V and J genes are TRBV15 and TRBJ1-4, with D possibly TRBD1 on 6 matching bases. V dropped 5 bases and J dropped 8 bases, with 18 bases sitting between them. This CDR3 comprises 15 residues. Germline loops: CDR1 LNHNV, CDR2 YYDKDF (reference sequence). The CDR3 reads CATSAGRPGAEKLFF. CDR3 bases: TGTGCCACCAGCGCCGGGCGACCGGGGGCCGAAAAACTGTTTTTT.

For this clone: Other DNA sequences in this sample translate to the same CDR3. This CDR3 is CASSLAGSYNEQFF. CDR3 DNA sequence: TGCGCCAGCAGCTTAGCGGGATCCTACAATGAGCAGTTCTTC. The rearrangement uses TRBV5-1 and TRBJ2-1, with 7 bases matching TRBD2. Germline-derived CDR1 and CDR2 are SGHRS and YFSETQ. The CDR3 runs 14 residues. Trimming took 2 bases from V and 1 from J; bases not matched to a gene: 0.

V and J are TRBV27 and TRBJ2-5, with a possible D match to TRBD1 (6 bases). The J call is doubtful: the DNA matches TRBJ2-7 better. Germline values: CDR1 MNHEY, CDR2 SMNVEV (reference sequence). CDR3 length: 14 amino acids. CDR3 in amino acids: CASSTRGGTYEQYF. Here the CDR3 DNA reads TGTGCCAGCAGTACCCGAGGGGGTACCTACGAGCAGTACTTC.

V usage is TRBV30 and J usage is TRBJ2-1; D remains unclear. Germline CDR1 and CDR2: GTSNPN and SVGIG (reference sequence). Trimming took off 1 base at V and 3 bases at J, with 10 bases between the two ends. This CDR3 comprises 14 residues. The CDR3 DNA reads as TGTGCCTGGAGTGCTCGGTCTTTCTACAATGAGCAGTTCTTC. Protein product: CAWSARSFYNEQFF.

The chain combines TRBV4-1 with TRBJ2-3, with D uncertain. In germline, CDR1 is MGHRA, CDR2 YSYEKL. V was trimmed by 1 base and J by 0 bases, leaving 5 bases between them. CDR3 size: 14 residues. The CDR3 nucleotides are TGCGCCAGCAGCCAAGTTGGTAGCACAGATACGCAGTATTTT. This sequence encodes CASSQVGSTDTQYF.

For this clone: Other DNA variants within this sample encode the same CDR3. V usage is TRBV4-1 and J usage is TRBJ2-5, with D perhaps matching TRBD2 (5 bases). The CDR3 loop spans 16 amino acids. V was pared by 0 bases and J by 4 bases, with 15 bases between. In germline, CDR1 is MGHRA, CDR2 YSYEKL. The chain's CDR3 is CASSQEGRGLGETQYF. CDR3 in DNA: TGCGCCAGCAGCCAAGAAGGGAGAGGGCTGGGAGAGACCCAGTACTTC.

The genes are TRBV6-4 and TRBJ2-7; D tentatively reads TRBD1 or TRBD2 (5 bases each). The ends were cut back, 2 bases at V and 7 bases at J, with 18 bases in the middle. The germline CDR1 and CDR2 sequences are MRHNA and SNTAGT. The CDR3 loop spans 15 amino acids. The CDR3 bases are TGTGCCAGCAGTGACCCGGGGCGCCCGAGGGGTGAGCAGTACTTC. Its protein product is CASSDPGRPRGEQYF.

V is TRBV10-3 and J is TRBJ2-1; D possibly corresponds to TRBD1 (6 bases). CDR3 length equals 13 residues. Trimming removed 3 bases at V and 9 bases at J, with 12 bases between. Germline V gives CDR1 ENHRY, CDR2 SYGVKD. The CDR3 sequence is CAISEVRGSEQFF. The DNA of the CDR3 is TGTGCCATCAGTGAAGTGAGGGGGAGTGAGCAGTTCTTC.